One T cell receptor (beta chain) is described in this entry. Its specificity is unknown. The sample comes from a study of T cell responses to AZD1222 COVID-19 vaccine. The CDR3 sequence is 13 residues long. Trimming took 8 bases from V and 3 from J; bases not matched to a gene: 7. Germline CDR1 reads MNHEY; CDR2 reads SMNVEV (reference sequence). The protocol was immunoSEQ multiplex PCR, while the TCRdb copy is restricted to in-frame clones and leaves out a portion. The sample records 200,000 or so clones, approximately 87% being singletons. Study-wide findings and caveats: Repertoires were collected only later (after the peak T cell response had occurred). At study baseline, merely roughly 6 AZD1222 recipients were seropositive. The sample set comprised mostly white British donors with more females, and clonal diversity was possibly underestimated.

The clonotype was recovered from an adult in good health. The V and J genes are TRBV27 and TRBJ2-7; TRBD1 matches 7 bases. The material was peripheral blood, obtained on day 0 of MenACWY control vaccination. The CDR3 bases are TGTGCCAGCGCCGGGACAGCGCTCTACGAGCAGTACTTC. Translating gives CASAGTALYEQYF.